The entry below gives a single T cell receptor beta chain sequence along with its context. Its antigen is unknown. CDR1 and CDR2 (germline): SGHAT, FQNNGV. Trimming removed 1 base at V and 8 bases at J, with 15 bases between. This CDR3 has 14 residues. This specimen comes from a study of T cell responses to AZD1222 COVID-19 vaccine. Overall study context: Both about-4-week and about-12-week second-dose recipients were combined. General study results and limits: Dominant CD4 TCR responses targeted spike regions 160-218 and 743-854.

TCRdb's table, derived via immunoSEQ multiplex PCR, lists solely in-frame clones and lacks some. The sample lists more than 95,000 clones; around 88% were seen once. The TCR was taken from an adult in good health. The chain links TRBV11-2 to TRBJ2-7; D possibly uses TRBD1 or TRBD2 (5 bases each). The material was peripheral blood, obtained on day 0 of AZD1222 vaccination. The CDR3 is CASSLGDPGTKQYF. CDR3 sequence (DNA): TGTGCCAGCAGCTTAGGCGACCCAGGGACCAAGCAGTACTTC.